This T cell receptor (beta chain) was captured by sequencing in a study of post-analysis software for immune sequencing data. Prepared TCR beta cDNA libraries contained unique molecular identifiers. TCRdb processed the PCR reads anew with MiXCR; each CDR3 protein has one entry. The sample includes approximately 730,000 distinct CDR3 sequences, about 32% seen only once; the top ten take more than 0.55%. The sequence came from a girl aged 10-17 years with multiple sclerosis. What was sequenced was blood.

The CDR3 reads CASSQGQTTDTQYF. The CDR3 bases are TGCGCCAGCAGCCAAGGACAGACCACAGATACGCAGTATTTT. The V call is TRBV4-3, the J call TRBJ2-3, with D possibly TRBD1 on 5 matching bases. The CDR3 has 14 amino acids. Trimming removed 1 base from V and 2 bases from J, with 7 bases in between. Germline V gene data show CDR1 as LGHNA and CDR2 as YSLEER.